Listed below are T cell receptor beta chains from one sample, sequenced in a study of follicular helper T cells after annual influenza vaccination. Using immunoSEQ multiplex PCR, the repertoire was profiled, and TCRdb retains in-frame clones only, with some absent. The sample lists around 10,000 clones, roughly 80% occurring once. Sequencing used CXCR5- memory CD4+ T cells sorted from blood, obtained on the day of influenza vaccination. The receptors stem from an adult who received the influenza vaccine. The CDR3 runs from the conserved cysteine through the conserved F or W. D genes are given only for firm matches. A clone size is listed for some rows: how often the clone was seen (once, few, many), or a class if it is expanded.

abundance | j_gene | len | v_gene | d_gene | CDR3aa | CDR3nt
NA | TRBJ2-7 | 14 | TRBV7-5 | NA | CARSLAGPGWEQYF | TGTGCCAGAAGCCTAGCGGGGCCCGGATGGGAGCAGTACTTC
NA | TRBJ2-3 | 11 | TRBV27 | NA | CASPKTDTQYF | TGTGCCAGCCCGAAAACCGATACGCAGTATTTT
once | TRBJ2-2 | 13 | TRBV6-4 | NA | CASSVTPTGELFF | TGTGCCAGCAGTGTAACACCCACCGGGGAGCTGTTTTTT
NA | TRBJ2-2 | 16 | TRBV5-6 | NA | CASSFFGGTNTGELFF | TGTGCCAGCAGCTTCTTCGGGGGAACTAACACCGGGGAGCTGTTTTTT
NA | TRBJ2-3 | 12 | TRBV7-9 | NA | CASSLLTDTQYF | TGTGCCAGCAGCTTGCTGACAGATACGCAGTATTTT
NA | TRBJ2-2 | 12 | TRBV18 | NA | CASSPRQGELFF | TGTGCCAGCTCACCGCGACAGGGGGAGCTGTTTTTT
NA | TRBJ2-1 | 13 | TRBV5-6 | TRBD2 | CASSWLADNEQFF | TGTGCCAGCAGCTGGCTAGCGGACAATGAGCAGTTCTTC
NA | TRBJ1-2 | 13 | TRBV10-2 | NA | CASSLGKIEGYTF | TGCGCCAGCAGTCTCGGGAAGATAGAAGGCTACACCTTC
NA | TRBJ2-5 | 12 | TRBV7-8 | NA | CASSLLGETQYF | TGTGCCAGCAGCTTATTAGGGGAGACCCAGTACTTC
once | TRBJ2-3 | 15 | TRBV19 | TRBD2 | CASCRTSGATDTQYF | TGTGCCAGTTGTCGGACTAGCGGGGCGACAGATACGCAGTATTTT
NA | TRBJ2-5 | 14 | TRBV7-7 | TRBD2 | CASSLAGPRGTQYF | TGTGCTAGCAGCTTAGCGGGGCCAAGGGGGACCCAGTACTTC
NA | TRBJ1-5 | 16 | TRBV7-8 | TRBD1 | CASSPRDRGPRQPQHF | TGTGCCAGCAGCCCCCGCGACAGGGGTCCTCGTCAGCCCCAGCATTTT
few | TRBJ1-2 | 15 | TRBV14 | NA | CASSQGRGYSYGYTF | TGTGCCAGCAGCCAAGGGAGGGGTTATAGCTATGGCTACACCTTC
few | TRBJ1-2 | 14 | TRBV28 | TRBD1 | CASRKGQIYGGYTF | TGTGCCAGCAGAAAGGGACAGATCTATGGGGGCTACACCTTC
once | TRBJ2-6 | 16 | TRBV10-3 | TRBD1 | CAIGQGVASGANVLTF | TGTGCCATCGGACAGGGGGTGGCCTCTGGGGCCAACGTCCTGACTTTC
NA | TRBJ1-1 | 13 | TRBV28 | NA | CASSPRPPLEAFF | TGTGCCAGCAGTCCCCGGCCTCCCCTTGAAGCTTTCTTT
NA | TRBJ2-2 | 17 | TRBV2 | TRBD1 | CASKKGRDRKFTGELFF | TGTGCCAGCAAGAAAGGAAGGGACAGGAAATTCACCGGGGAGCTGTTTTTT
once | TRBJ1-1 | 15 | TRBV5-1 | TRBD1 | CASSLGDRGNTEAFF | TGCGCCAGCAGCTTAGGAGACAGGGGGAACACTGAAGCTTTCTTT
NA | TRBJ1-4 | 13 | TRBV6-5 | NA | CASSYRGVEKLFF | TGTGCCAGCAGTTACCGGGGGGTCGAAAAACTGTTTTTT
NA | TRBJ2-5 | 14 | TRBV5-5 | NA | CASSSASRPETQYF | TGTGCCAGCAGCTCAGCGAGCCGCCCAGAGACCCAGTACTTC
NA | TRBJ2-2 | 16 | TRBV5-4 | NA | CASSFGARGPTGELFF | TGTGCCAGCAGCTTCGGGGCCCGGGGTCCCACCGGGGAGCTGTTTTTT
few | TRBJ1-2 | 14 | TRBV18 | NA | CASSPRTADYGYTF | TGTGCCAGCTCACCACGAACGGCGGACTATGGCTACACCTTC
NA | TRBJ2-3 | 13 | TRBV29-1 | NA | CSVVGGSTDTQYF | TGCAGCGTTGTGGGCGGAAGCACAGATACGCAGTATTTT